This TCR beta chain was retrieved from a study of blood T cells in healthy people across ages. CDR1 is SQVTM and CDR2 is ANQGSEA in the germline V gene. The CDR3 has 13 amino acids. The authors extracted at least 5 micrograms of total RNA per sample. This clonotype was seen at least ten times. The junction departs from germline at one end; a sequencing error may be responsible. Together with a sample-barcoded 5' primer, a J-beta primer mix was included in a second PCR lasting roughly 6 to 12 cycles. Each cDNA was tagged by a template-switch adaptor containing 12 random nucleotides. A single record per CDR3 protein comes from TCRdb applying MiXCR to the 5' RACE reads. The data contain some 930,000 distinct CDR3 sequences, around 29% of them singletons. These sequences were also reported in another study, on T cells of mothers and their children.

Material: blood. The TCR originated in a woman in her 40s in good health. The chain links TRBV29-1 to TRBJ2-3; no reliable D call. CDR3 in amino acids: CSVEEPGTDTQYF. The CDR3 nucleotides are TGCAGCGTTGAAGAGCCTGGCACGGATACGCAGTATTTT.